These 18 T cell receptor beta chains were all obtained from the same sample, sequenced in a study of blood T cell repertoires in COVID-19. TCRdb keeps only in-frame clones here, not all; method: immunoSEQ multiplex PCR. The sample records roughly 130,000 clones, roughly 83% being singletons. Sequenced material: PBMCs or T cells enriched from blood (not recorded which). Receptor source: a man in his forties or fifties with acute COVID-19.

For this clone: The conserved phenylalanine or tryptophan normally closing the CDR3 is absent here, so this likely arose from a read error. No DNA is shown, since the ends of the CDR3 on it are uncertain; the CDR3 is the one TCRdb lists. This chain links TRBV6-2 or TRBV6-3 with TRBJ1-3; TRBD1, the D gene given by the table, was not confirmed from the DNA. The CDR3 has 13 amino acids, counting both end residues. The germline CDR1 and CDR2 sequences are MNHEY and SVGEGT. CDR3 protein: CASSYPPGTGISP.

The gene calls are TRBV7-7 and TRBJ2-1, with 14 bases aligning to TRBD2. Trimming took 5 bases from V and 6 from J; bases not matched to a gene: 3. The germline V gene has CDR1 SSHAT and CDR2 FNYEAQ (reference sequence). CDR3 size: 15 residues. The DNA of the CDR3 is TGTGCCAGCAGCCCAGGACTAGCGGGAGGCAATGAGCAGTTCTTC. Translation gives CASSPGLAGGNEQFF.

This chain joins TRBV28 and TRBJ2-7; TRBD2 might be the D (6 bases). Germline CDR1 reads MDHEN; CDR2 reads SYDVKM. This CDR3 region has 15 residues. The ends were cut back, 5 bases at V and 4 bases at J, with 18 bases in the middle. DNA for the CDR3: TGTGCCAGCAGTCAACTCCAAGCCGGGACTTACGAGCAGTACTTC. Residues: CASSQLQAGTYEQYF.

Only a few counts were recorded for this clone. The chain has TRBV2 and TRBJ1-4; 7 bases match TRBD1. Trimming at V came to 6 bases and at J to 4 bases, leaving 8 bases not matched to a gene. The CDR3 totals 15 residues. Germline CDR1 SNHLY, CDR2 FYNNEI. The CDR3, as DNA: TGTGCCAGCAGAGCCCCGGGACAGTATAATGAAAAACTGTTTTTT. Its protein is CASRAPGQYNEKLFF.

This sequence joins TRBV7-9 and TRBJ1-1; D may be TRBD1 (5 bases). The CDR3 spans 15 residues. V was shortened by 7 bases and J by 0 bases, with 15 bases between the two germline ends. Germline V lookup: CDR1 SEHNR, CDR2 FQNEAQ (reference sequence). CDR3 loop: CASTRGRGVNTEAFF. CDR3 nucleotide sequence: TGTGCCAGCACCCGAGGTCGGGGGGTGAACACTGAAGCTTTCTTT.

The rearrangement uses TRBV19 and TRBJ2-1; D is unclear. Between the trimmed V and J ends, which lost 3 bases and 8 bases, there was a span of 11 bases. Per germline, CDR1 LNHDA and CDR2 SQIVND (reference sequence). CDR3 length equals 13 residues. The CDR3 sequence is CASSISIADEQFF. The CDR3 nucleotides are TGTGCCAGTAGTATTAGTATCGCGGATGAGCAGTTCTTC.

This chain uses TRBV30 with TRBJ1-2; D remains unclear. V lost 1 base, J lost 0 bases, and 15 bases lay in between. Per germline, CDR1 GTSNPN and CDR2 SVGIG (reference sequence). The CDR3 totals 16 residues. CDR3 in amino acids: CAWSAPPIATNYGYTF. The DNA for the CDR3 is TGTGCCTGGAGTGCCCCCCCCATAGCGACTAACTATGGCTACACCTTC. The complete variable domain, with remaining parts taken from reference TRBV30 and TRBJ1-2, reads SQTIHQWPATLVQPVGSPLSLECTVEGTSNPNLYWYRQAAGRGLQLLFYSVGIGQISSEVPQNLSASRPQDRQFILSSKKLLLSDSGFYLCAWSAPPIATNYGYTFGSGTRLTVV.

Here the CDR3 reads CASSLEQLGTQYF. CDR3 bases: TGTGCCAGCAGCTTAGAACAGCTTGGGACCCAGTACTTC. V usage is TRBV7-9 and J usage is TRBJ2-5; D ambiguous. Germline assignment: CDR1 SEHNR and CDR2 FQNEAQ (reference sequence). The CDR3 extends over 13 amino acids. Trimming took off 1 base at V and 7 bases at J, with 10 bases between the two ends.

In its sample, this clone was seen a few times. The rearrangement uses TRBV28 and TRBJ1-6, with a weak D call TRBD1 (5 bases). Germline V gene lookup returns CDR1 MDHEN and CDR2 SYDVKM. CDR3 length: 12 amino acids. Trimming stripped 7 bases from V and 12 bases from J, with 13 bases between. CDR3 amino acids: CASTPFRGPLHF. In DNA, the CDR3 is TGTGCCAGCACCCCGTTTAGGGGACCCCTCCACTTT.

The rearrangement uses TRBV6-2 or TRBV6-3 and TRBJ2-1; 12 bases match TRBD2. J lost 3 bases, V lost 2 bases, and 2 bases had no gene match. The length of the CDR3 is 16 residues. Per germline, CDR1 MNHEY and CDR2 SVGEGT. CDR3 bases: TGTGCCAGCAGTTACGCTAGCGGGGGGGACTACAATGAGCAGTTCTTC. This codes for CASSYASGGDYNEQFF.

The chain employs TRBV2 and TRBJ1-1; D is unresolved. There are 14 residues in the CDR3. Germline values: CDR1 SNHLY, CDR2 FYNNEI. V gave up 3 bases and J gave up 4 bases, with 12 bases separating them. The CDR3 region is CASSDLRSGTEAFF. The CDR3 DNA sequence: TGTGCCAGCAGTGATTTACGGTCCGGCACTGAAGCTTTCTTT. The full variable domain, with the rest looked up from reference TRBV2 and TRBJ1-1, is EPEVTQTPSHQVTQMGQEVILRCVPISNHLYFYWYRQILGQKVEFLVSFYNNEISEKSEIFDDQFSVERPDGSNFTLKIRSTKLEDSAMYFCASSDLRSGTEAFFGQGTRLTVV.

In its sample, this clone was seen once. The chain is built from TRBV15 and TRBJ2-3, with D perhaps matching TRBD2 (6 bases). Germline-derived CDR1 and CDR2 are LNHNV and YYDKDF (reference sequence). The germline V and J ends were trimmed by 3 bases and 0 bases, with 10 bases remaining between them. The CDR3 has 15 amino acids. The CDR3 reads CATSRTGTSTDTQYF. The CDR3 bases are TGTGCCACCAGCAGGACCGGGACTAGCACAGATACGCAGTATTTT. The complete variable domain, with remaining parts taken from reference TRBV15 and TRBJ2-3, reads DAMVIQNPRYQVTQFGKPVTLSCSQTLNHNVMYWYQQKSSQAPKLLFHYYDKDFNNEADTPDNFQSRRPNTSFCFLDIRSPGLGDTAMYLCATSRTGTSTDTQYFGPGTRLTVL.

The V call is TRBV7-6, the J call TRBJ2-2; D gene ambiguous. Germline CDR1 SGHVS, CDR2 FNYEAQ. V gave up 1 base and J gave up 5 bases, with 5 bases separating them. There are 13 residues in the CDR3. This CDR3 reads CASSLVLTGELFF. The CDR3 DNA reads TGTGCCAGCAGCTTAGTATTGACCGGGGAGCTGTTTTTT.

The rearrangement joins TRBV2 to TRBJ2-2, with D tentatively TRBD2 (5 bases). With 7 bases removed from V and 8 bases from J, the gap between germline ends came to 11 bases. This CDR3 is 12 amino acids long. Germline CDR1 SNHLY, CDR2 FYNNEI. CDR3 sequence: CASKGGGGELFF. In DNA, the CDR3 is TGTGCCAGCAAGGGTGGCGGGGGGGAGCTGTTTTTT.

This chain joins TRBV7-9 and TRBJ1-1; unclear D gene. Germline assignment: CDR1 SEHNR and CDR2 FQNEAQ (reference sequence). Trimming took off 1 base at V and 1 base at J, with 7 bases between the two ends. This CDR3 has 14 residues. The CDR3 region has the DNA TGTGCCAGCAGCTTAGTATACAAGAACACTGAAGCTTTCTTT. Its translation: CASSLVYKNTEAFF.

This clone was seen a few times. This chain connects TRBV5-4 to TRBJ1-3; D is unresolved. CDR3 length equals 14 residues. Trimming took 3 bases from V and 0 from J, leaving 7 bases between them. Germline V gives CDR1 SGHNT, CDR2 YYREEE (reference sequence). The CDR3 region is CASSSESSGNTIYF. CDR3 DNA sequence: TGTGCCAGCAGCTCGGAGAGCTCTGGAAACACCATATATTTT.

The chain links TRBV6-4 to TRBJ2-1; D gene uncertain. This CDR3 has 16 amino acids. V was clipped by 0 bases and J by 0 bases, with 9 bases between them. Germline values: CDR1 MRHNA, CDR2 SNTAGT. CDR3 residues: CASSDSTDSSYNEQFF. The CDR3, as DNA: TGTGCCAGCAGTGACTCGACTGATAGCTCCTACAATGAGCAGTTCTTC.

J is TRBJ2-1 and V is TRBV3-1 (or the pseudogene TRBV3-2); 8 bases match TRBD2. Germline V gives CDR1 LGHDT, CDR2 YNNKEL (reference sequence). The CDR3 consists of 16 residues. V lost 0 bases and J lost 8; bases outside the gene matches: 9. This CDR3 is CASSQDIGGGRHEQFF. DNA for the CDR3: TGTGCCAGCAGCCAAGATATCGGGGGGGGTCGGCATGAGCAGTTCTTC.